The sequence of this TCR beta chain was determined in a study of T cell responses to AZD1222 COVID-19 vaccine. General study results and limits: Recipients of two AZD1222 doses showed rising Spike-specific TCR breadth and depth.

This CDR3 is built from 13 residues. In germline, CDR1 is KGHSH, CDR2 LQKENI. Between the trimmed V and J ends, which lost 3 bases and 6 bases, there was a span of 11 bases. Generated by immunoSEQ multiplex PCR, the TCRdb table keeps only in-frame clones and is missing some. The sample yields about 120,000 clones, roughly 93% seen once. Details on this clone: Its target is unknown.

The TCR sequence derives from an adult in good health. This chain connects TRBV18 to TRBJ1-2; D is perhaps TRBD1 (5 bases). This sample comprised peripheral blood, obtained on day 0 of AZD1222 vaccination. CDR3 DNA: TGTGCCAGCTCACCTGGGGGAGAACATGGCTACACCTTC. Protein sequence: CASSPGGEHGYTF.